Listed here are 27 T cell receptor beta chains from one sample, sequenced in a study of blood T cell repertoires in COVID-19. The data were produced by immunoSEQ multiplex PCR, yet TCRdb's version contains in-frame clones alone and is incomplete. The sample holds tens of thousands of clones, around 84% seen once. Sequencing used peripheral blood. These receptors all come from a man aged 50 or older with active COVID-19.

V and J are TRBV27 and TRBJ1-6; 10 bases match TRBD1. The CDR3 covers 15 residues. With V trimmed by 5 bases and J by 9 bases, 7 bases remained unmatched. The V gene's germline CDR1 is MNHEY and CDR2 SMNVEV (reference sequence). CDR3 nucleotide sequence: TGTGCCAGCAGTCCCGATCGGACAGGGGGTTCACCCCTCCACTTT. This sequence encodes CASSPDRTGGSPLHF.

This CDR3 reads CASSQLGTSGRLTDTQYF. CDR3 nucleotides: TGTGCCAGCAGTCAACTCGGGACTAGCGGGAGACTAACAGATACGCAGTATTTT. The chain employs TRBV6-6 and TRBJ2-3, with 14 positions matching TRBD2. The V and J ends lost 5 bases and 3 bases, in that order; junction bases with no gene match: 10. This CDR3 contains 18 residues. Per the germline V gene, CDR1 is MNHNY and CDR2 is SVGAGI (reference sequence).

The chain links TRBV5-6 to TRBJ1-2, with D possibly TRBD1 on 5 matching bases. Germline assignment: CDR1 SGHDT and CDR2 YYEEEE. CDR3 length: 12 amino acids. V was shortened by 4 bases and J by 5 bases, with 9 bases between the two germline ends. The CDR3 sequence is CASSPGGYGYTF. CDR3 nucleotide sequence: TGTGCCAGCAGCCCCGGGGGGTATGGCTACACCTTC.

V and J are TRBV19 and TRBJ2-1, with D possibly being TRBD2 (5 bases). Germline CDR1 is LNHDA and CDR2 is SQIVND (reference sequence). The CDR3 loop spans 13 amino acids. V was trimmed by 2 bases and J by 4 bases, leaving 6 bases between them. The CDR3 nucleotides are TGTGCCAGTAGTATACCGGGATACAATGAGCAGTTCTTC. Translation gives CASSIPGYNEQFF.

The chain joins TRBV13 to TRBJ1-3; no reliable D call. Per the germline V gene, CDR1 is PRHDT and CDR2 is FYEKMQ (reference sequence). This CDR3 is 12 amino acids long. Trimming took 6 bases from V and 4 from J, leaving 7 bases between them. In DNA form, the CDR3 reads TGTGCCAGCAGGAGAGAAGGAAACACCATATATTTT. Translating it yields CASRREGNTIYF.

The chain has TRBV19 and TRBJ1-5; 7 bases fit TRBD1. The ends lost 3 bases at V and 4 bases at J; junction bases unmatched: 6. Germline V CDR1 and CDR2: LNHDA, SQIVND (reference sequence). This CDR3 comprises 15 residues. CDR3 amino acids: CASSIPDRSNQPQHF. CDR3 nucleotide sequence: TGTGCCAGTAGTATCCCGGACAGGTCAAATCAGCCCCAGCATTTT.

The chain joins TRBV6-5 to TRBJ2-1; 13 nucleotides align to TRBD2. From germline, CDR1 is MNHEY and CDR2 SVGAGI. Germline trimming cut 8 bases from V and 7 bases from J; bases unmatched to any gene: 2. The CDR3 sequence is 13 residues long. CDR3 sequence (DNA): TGTGCCAGCCGGACTAGCGGGAGTAATGAGCAGTTCTTC. Its protein is CASRTSGSNEQFF.

The rearrangement uses TRBV5-6 and TRBJ1-2, with 7 bases aligning to TRBD1. Unmatched junction bases numbered 8, after V lost 4 bases and J lost 5 bases. The CDR3 is 14 residues long. Germline CDR1 reads SGHDT; CDR2 reads YYEEEE. The CDR3 DNA is TGTGCCAGCAGCAAGACAGACAGGGAGTATGGCTACACCTTC. This codes for CASSKTDREYGYTF.

The rearrangement links TRBV10-3 to TRBJ2-7, with TRBD1 matching 8 bases. CDR1 ENHRY and CDR2 SYGVKD come from the germline V gene. The V segment lost 8 bases and the J segment 1 base; nucleotides outside the gene matches: 4. The CDR3 runs 13 residues. The chain's CDR3 is CAIGDRGSYEQYV. The DNA of the CDR3 is TGTGCCATCGGAGACAGGGGTTCCTACGAGCAGTACGTC.

The chain employs TRBV6-5 and TRBJ1-1, with a possible D match to TRBD1 (6 bases). CDR3 size: 14 residues. Germline CDR1 reads MNHEY; CDR2 reads SVGAGI. V was trimmed by 6 bases and J by 0 bases, leaving 11 bases between them. The CDR3 DNA sequence: TGTGCCAGCAGATCAGGGGCACTGAACACTGAAGCTTTCTTT. The encoded protein is CASRSGALNTEAFF.

This chain links TRBV4-1 with TRBJ2-3, with D unresolved. The CDR3 extends over 14 amino acids. CDR1 and CDR2 from the germline V gene are MGHRA and YSYEKL. Trimming left V 0 bases short and J 2 bases short, with 6 bases between. CDR3 nucleotide sequence: TGCGCCAGCAGCCAAGATCCCAACACAGATACGCAGTATTTT. Its protein is CASSQDPNTDTQYF.

V and J are TRBV12-5 and TRBJ1-2, with a weak D call TRBD1 (6 bases). CDR1 is LGHNT, CDR2 FRNRAP, per germline. V shed 4 bases and J shed 1 base, with 13 bases lying between them. CDR3 size: 15 residues. The CDR3 DNA follows: TGTGCTAGTGGTTACTCACAGGGCCTTAACTATGGCTACACCTTC. This gives the protein CASGYSQGLNYGYTF.

CDR3 sequence: CASSLGLGAGANVLTF. CDR3 nucleotides: TGTGCCAGCAGCTTAGGTTTGGGCGCTGGGGCCAACGTCCTGACTTTC. The genes are TRBV7-9 and TRBJ2-6; unclear D gene. The V and J ends lost 1 base and 2 bases respectively, with 9 bases between them. The CDR3 has 16 amino acids. The V gene's germline CDR1 is SEHNR and CDR2 FQNEAQ (reference sequence). The complete variable domain, with remaining parts taken from reference TRBV7-9 and TRBJ2-6, reads DTGVSQNPRHKITKRGQNVTFRCDPISEHNRLYWYRQTLGQGPEFLTYFQNEAQLEKSRLLSDRFSAERPKGSFSTLEIQRTEQGDSAMYLCASSLGLGAGANVLTFGAGSRLTVL.

The rearrangement links TRBV14 to TRBJ1-4; D is undetermined. Germline V gives CDR1 SGHDN, CDR2 FVKESK. V lost 0 bases and J 8 bases, leaving 19 bases between the germline ends. CDR3 length: 17 amino acids. In DNA, the CDR3 is TGTGCCAGCAGCCAAGAGCGGGCAGCTCCCGATGGGGAAAAACTGTTTTTT. As protein: CASSQERAAPDGEKLFF.

The chain uses TRBV4-1 and TRBJ2-3; TRBD2 is a possible D gene (7 bases). Germline-derived CDR1 and CDR2 are MGHRA and YSYEKL. The CDR3 has 17 residues. The V gene lost 1 base and the J gene lost 4 bases, with 18 bases spanning the gap. The CDR3 nucleotides are TGCGCCAGCAGCCAAGTGAGAGGGGGGGCTAAATCAGATACGCAGTATTTT. It codes for CASSQVRGGAKSDTQYF.

V gene TRBV2 combines with J gene TRBJ1-6; no clear D. Germline V gives CDR1 SNHLY, CDR2 FYNNEI. V was shortened by 3 bases and J by 0 bases, with 3 bases between the two germline ends. The CDR3 covers 14 residues. CDR3 protein: CASSESSYNSPLHF. CDR3 nucleotide sequence: TGTGCCAGCAGTGAGAGCTCCTATAATTCACCCCTCCACTTT.

V gene TRBV2 combines with J gene TRBJ1-2; no definite D call. Trimming pared 7 bases from V and 2 bases from J, leaving 14 bases between. Germline lookup yields CDR1 SNHLY and CDR2 FYNNEI. CDR3 size: 14 residues. DNA of the CDR3: TGTGCCAGCATAAGGACGCCGGGGAACTATGGCTACACCTTC. Protein: CASIRTPGNYGYTF.

The chain joins TRBV12-5 to TRBJ2-3, with 9 bases fitting TRBD1. V lost 6 bases, J lost 5 bases, and 6 bases stayed unmatched. Germline CDR1 is LGHNT and CDR2 is FRNRAP. The CDR3 consists of 14 residues. The CDR3 protein is CASGRTGAQDTQYF. CDR3 coding DNA: TGTGCTAGTGGCCGGACAGGGGCACAAGATACGCAGTATTTT.

In its sample, this clone was seen a few times. The chain uses TRBV5-6 and TRBJ2-3; a weak D match, TRBD1 (6 bases). Germline values: CDR1 SGHDT, CDR2 YYEEEE. The CDR3 covers 17 residues. V shed 0 bases and J shed 0 bases, with 14 bases lying between them. The DNA of the CDR3 is TGTGCCAGCAGCTTGGTCAGAGGGGGAAGTAGCACAGATACGCAGTATTTT. As protein: CASSLVRGGSSTDTQYF.

This clone showed up just a few times. The V and J genes are TRBV6-1 and TRBJ2-2; tentative D call: TRBD1 (6 bases). The germline V gene encodes CDR1 MNHNS and CDR2 SASEGT. The CDR3 length is 15 residues. V was pared by 0 bases and J by 7 bases, with 12 bases between. The CDR3 protein is CASSEAGGTSGELFF. The CDR3, as DNA: TGTGCCAGCAGTGAAGCAGGGGGTACGAGCGGGGAGCTGTTTTTT.

This clone has only one observation. CDR3 nucleotide sequence: TGTGCCAGCAGCCAAGATTACACCGCGGGCAATGAGCAGTTCTTC. Translating it yields CASSQDYTAGNEQFF. This chain joins TRBV3-1 (or the pseudogene TRBV3-2) and TRBJ2-1, with D maybe TRBD2 (5 bases). Germline V gene data show CDR1 as LGHDT and CDR2 as YNNKEL (reference sequence). The CDR3 sequence is 15 residues long. Trimming removed 0 bases at V and 6 bases at J, with 12 bases between.

For the CDR3, the DNA is TGCGCCAGCAGCCAGACGACAGGGGCGCGTTCACCCCTCCACTTT. It yields the protein CASSQTTGARSPLHF. This sequence joins TRBV5-1 and TRBJ1-6; 8 bases map to TRBD1. Trimming at V came to 4 bases and at J to 9 bases, leaving 9 bases not matched to a gene. Germline V gene data show CDR1 as SGHRS and CDR2 as YFSETQ. The length of the CDR3 is 15 residues.

DNA of the CDR3: TGTGCCAGCAGCTTGGATGGGACAGGGCGCCGTGAAGCTTTCTTT. It is translated as CASSLDGTGRREAFF. J is TRBJ1-1 and V is TRBV5-4, with 9 positions matching TRBD1. Germline V lookup: CDR1 SGHNT, CDR2 YYREEE (reference sequence). The trim removed 0 bases at V and 7 bases at J, leaving 7 bases unmatched. The CDR3 has 15 amino acids.

The genes are TRBV9 and TRBJ2-3; 7 positions agree with TRBD2. The length of the CDR3 is 14 residues. CDR1 and CDR2 from the germline V gene are SGDLS and YYNGEE. V gave up 4 bases and J gave up 6 bases; unmatched junction bases: 8. The DNA for the CDR3 is TGTGCCAGCAGCCCGAGACTAGCTGGCGATACGCAGTATTTT. Translating gives CASSPRLAGDTQYF.

The rearrangement joins TRBV5-1 to TRBJ1-1, with D perhaps matching TRBD1 (5 bases). Trimming cost V 4 bases and J 4 bases, with 14 bases left between them. From germline, CDR1 is SGHRS and CDR2 YFSETQ. The CDR3 spans 14 residues. The chain's CDR3 is CASSLGEVGTEAFF. The CDR3 coding sequence is TGCGCCAGCAGCCTAGGGGAAGTAGGCACTGAAGCTTTCTTT.

The chain is built from TRBV29-1 and TRBJ2-1; weak D call: TRBD1 (5 bases). In germline, CDR1 is SQVTM, CDR2 ANQGSEA. CDR3 size: 11 residues. V was trimmed by 7 bases and J by 9 bases, leaving 13 bases between them. CDR3 amino acids: CSASTGFEQFF. The CDR3, as DNA: TGCAGCGCCAGTACAGGATTTGAGCAGTTCTTC.

V gene TRBV3-1 (or the pseudogene TRBV3-2) combines with J gene TRBJ1-2; TRBD1 is a possible D gene (5 bases). The CDR3 runs to 13 residues. Between the trimmed V and J ends, which lost 3 bases and 8 bases, there was a span of 13 bases. Germline V gene lookup returns CDR1 LGHDT and CDR2 YNNKEL (reference sequence). The CDR3 coding sequence is TGTGCCAGCAGCCAGTATACAGGAGACGGCTACACCTTC. Translating gives CASSQYTGDGYTF.